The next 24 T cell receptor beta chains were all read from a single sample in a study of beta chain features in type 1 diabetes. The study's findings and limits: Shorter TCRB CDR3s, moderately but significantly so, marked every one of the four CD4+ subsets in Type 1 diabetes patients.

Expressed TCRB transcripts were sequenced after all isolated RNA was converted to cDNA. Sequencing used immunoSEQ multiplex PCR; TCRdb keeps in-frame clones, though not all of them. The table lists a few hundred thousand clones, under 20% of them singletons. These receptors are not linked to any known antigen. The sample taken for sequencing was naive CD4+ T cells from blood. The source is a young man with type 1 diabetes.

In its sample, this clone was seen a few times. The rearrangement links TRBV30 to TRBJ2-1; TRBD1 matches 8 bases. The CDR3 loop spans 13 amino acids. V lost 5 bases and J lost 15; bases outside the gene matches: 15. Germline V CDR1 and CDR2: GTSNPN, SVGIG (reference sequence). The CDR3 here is CAWGPQGALYVFF. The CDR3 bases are TGTGCCTGGGGTCCTCAGGGGGCCCTGTATGTGTTCTTC. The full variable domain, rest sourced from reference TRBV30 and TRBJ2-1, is SQTIHQWPATLVQPVGSPLSLECTVEGTSNPNLYWYRQAAGRGLQLLFYSVGIGQISSEVPQNLSASRPQDRQFILSSKKLLLSDSGFYLCAWGPQGALYVFFGPGTRLTVL.

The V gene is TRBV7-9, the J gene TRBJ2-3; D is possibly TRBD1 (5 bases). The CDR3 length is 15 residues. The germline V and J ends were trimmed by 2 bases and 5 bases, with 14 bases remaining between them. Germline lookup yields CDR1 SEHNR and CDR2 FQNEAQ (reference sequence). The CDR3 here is CASSLKRGVEDTQYF. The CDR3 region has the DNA TGTGCCAGCAGCTTAAAAAGGGGCGTGGAAGATACGCAGTATTTT.

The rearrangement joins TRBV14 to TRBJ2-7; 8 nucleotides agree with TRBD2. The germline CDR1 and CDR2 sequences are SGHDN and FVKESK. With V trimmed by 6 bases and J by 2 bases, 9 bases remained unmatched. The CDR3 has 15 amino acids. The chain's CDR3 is CASRRGLGETYEQYF. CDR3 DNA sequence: TGTGCCAGCAGACGGGGACTAGGCGAAACCTACGAGCAGTACTTC.

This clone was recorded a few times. The CDR3 coding sequence is TGTGCCAGCAGCTTATTGGGACAGGGGTTGGATGAGCAGTTCTTC. Translated, it gives CASSLLGQGLDEQFF. The J gene is TRBJ2-1, the V gene TRBV7-3; 10 positions agree with TRBD1. V dropped 2 bases and J dropped 8; count of bases not matched to a gene: 6. Germline CDR1 is SGHTA and CDR2 is FQGTGA. The CDR3 covers 15 residues.

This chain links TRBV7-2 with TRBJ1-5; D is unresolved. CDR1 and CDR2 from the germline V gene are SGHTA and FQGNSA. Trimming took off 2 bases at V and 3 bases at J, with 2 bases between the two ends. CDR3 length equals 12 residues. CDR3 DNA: TGTGCCAGCAGCTTAAACAATCAGCCCCAGCATTTT. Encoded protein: CASSLNNQPQHF.

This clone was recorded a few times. CDR3 loop: CSVGVGSRRETQYF. The CDR3 nucleotides read TGCAGCGTTGGTGTTGGGAGCCGACGGGAGACCCAGTACTTC. The chain uses TRBV29-1 and TRBJ2-5, with D possibly being TRBD2 (5 bases). V was trimmed by 4 bases and J by 5 bases, leaving 17 bases between them. The CDR3 runs 14 residues. Germline V CDR1 and CDR2: SQVTM, ANQGSEA.

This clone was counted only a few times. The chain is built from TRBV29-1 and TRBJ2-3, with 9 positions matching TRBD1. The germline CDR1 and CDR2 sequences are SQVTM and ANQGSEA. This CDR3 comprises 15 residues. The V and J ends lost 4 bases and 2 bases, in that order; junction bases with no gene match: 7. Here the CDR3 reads CSVATGQGHTDTQYF. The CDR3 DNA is TGCAGCGTTGCAACCGGACAGGGGCACACAGATACGCAGTATTTT.

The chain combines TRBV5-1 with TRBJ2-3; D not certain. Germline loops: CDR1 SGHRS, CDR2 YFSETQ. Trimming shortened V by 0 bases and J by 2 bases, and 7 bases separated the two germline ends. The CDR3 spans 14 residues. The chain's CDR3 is CASSLGTATDTQYF. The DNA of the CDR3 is TGCGCCAGCAGCTTGGGAACAGCCACAGATACGCAGTATTTT.

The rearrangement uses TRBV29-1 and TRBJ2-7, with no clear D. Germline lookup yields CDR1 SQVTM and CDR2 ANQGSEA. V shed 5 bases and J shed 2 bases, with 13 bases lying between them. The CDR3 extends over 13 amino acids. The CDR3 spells CSVYPPHTYEQYF. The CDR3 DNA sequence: TGCAGCGTTTACCCACCCCATACCTACGAGCAGTACTTC.

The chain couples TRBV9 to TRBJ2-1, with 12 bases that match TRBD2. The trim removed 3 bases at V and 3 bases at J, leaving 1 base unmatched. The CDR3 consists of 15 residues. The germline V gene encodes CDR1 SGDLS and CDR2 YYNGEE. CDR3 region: CASSATSGGYNEQFF. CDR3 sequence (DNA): TGTGCCAGCAGCGCGACTAGCGGGGGCTACAATGAGCAGTTCTTC.

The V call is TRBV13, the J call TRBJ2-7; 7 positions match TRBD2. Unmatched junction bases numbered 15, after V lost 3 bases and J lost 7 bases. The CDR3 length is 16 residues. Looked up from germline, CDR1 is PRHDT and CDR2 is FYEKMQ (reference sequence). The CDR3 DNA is TGTGCCAGCAGCTTTCCCCCCGGAGCGGGAAGTGAGGAGCAGTACTTC. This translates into CASSFPPGAGSEEQYF.

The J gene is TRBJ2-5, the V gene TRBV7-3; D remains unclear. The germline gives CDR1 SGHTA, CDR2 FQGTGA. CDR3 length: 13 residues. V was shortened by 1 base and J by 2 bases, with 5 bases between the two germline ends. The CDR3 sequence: CASSLSTQETQYF. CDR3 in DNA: TGTGCCAGCAGCTTAAGTACTCAAGAGACCCAGTACTTC.

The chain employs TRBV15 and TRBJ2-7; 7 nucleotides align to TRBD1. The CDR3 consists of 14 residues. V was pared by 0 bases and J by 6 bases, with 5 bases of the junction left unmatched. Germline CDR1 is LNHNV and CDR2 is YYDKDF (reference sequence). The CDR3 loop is CATSRDPGQREQYF. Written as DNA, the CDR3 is TGTGCCACCAGCAGAGATCCGGGACAGCGCGAGCAGTACTTC.

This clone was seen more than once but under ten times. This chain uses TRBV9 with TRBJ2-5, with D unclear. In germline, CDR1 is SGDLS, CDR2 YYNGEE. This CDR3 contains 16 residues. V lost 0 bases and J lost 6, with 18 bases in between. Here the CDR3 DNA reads TGTGCCAGCAGCGTAGCTAATTCGGCAGGCTTGAAGACCCAGTACTTC. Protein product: CASSVANSAGLKTQYF. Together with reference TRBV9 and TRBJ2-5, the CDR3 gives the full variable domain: DSGVTQTPKHLITATGQRVTLRCSPRSGDLSVYWYQQSLDQGLQFLIQYYNGEERAKGNILERFSAQQFPDLHSELNLSSLELGDSALYFCASSVANSAGLKTQYFGPGTRLLVL.

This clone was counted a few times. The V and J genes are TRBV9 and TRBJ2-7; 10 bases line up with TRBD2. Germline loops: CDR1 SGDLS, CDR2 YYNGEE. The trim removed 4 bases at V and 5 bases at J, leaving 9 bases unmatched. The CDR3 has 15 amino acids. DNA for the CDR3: TGTGCCAGCAGCACCGCAGCGGGAGGGCTGGACGAGCAGTACTTC. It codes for CASSTAAGGLDEQYF.

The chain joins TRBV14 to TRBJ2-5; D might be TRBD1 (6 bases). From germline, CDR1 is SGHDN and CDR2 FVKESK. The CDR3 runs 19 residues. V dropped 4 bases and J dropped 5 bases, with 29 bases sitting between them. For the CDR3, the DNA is TGTGCCAGCAGCCGGTACAGGGTCCCCAGGACGGATACGGGTGAGACCCAGTACTTC. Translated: CASSRYRVPRTDTGETQYF.

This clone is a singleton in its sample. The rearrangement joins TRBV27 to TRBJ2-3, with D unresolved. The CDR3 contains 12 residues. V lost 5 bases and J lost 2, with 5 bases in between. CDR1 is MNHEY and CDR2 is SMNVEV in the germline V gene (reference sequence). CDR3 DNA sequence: TGTGCCAGCAGTAGAAACACAGATACGCAGTATTTT. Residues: CASSRNTDTQYF.

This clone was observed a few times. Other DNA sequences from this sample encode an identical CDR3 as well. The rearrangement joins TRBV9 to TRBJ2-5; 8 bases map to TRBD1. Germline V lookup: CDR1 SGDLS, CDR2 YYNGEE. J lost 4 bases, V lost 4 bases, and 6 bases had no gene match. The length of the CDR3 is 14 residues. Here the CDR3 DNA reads TGTGCCAGCAGCACCGACAGGGGTGGAGAGACCCAGTACTTC. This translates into CASSTDRGGETQYF.

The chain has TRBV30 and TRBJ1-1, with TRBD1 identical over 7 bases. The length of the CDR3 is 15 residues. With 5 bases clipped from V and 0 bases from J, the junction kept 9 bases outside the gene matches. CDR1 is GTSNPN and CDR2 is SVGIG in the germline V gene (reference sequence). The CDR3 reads CAWEPTGSMNTEAFF. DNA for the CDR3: TGTGCCTGGGAGCCGACAGGGTCCATGAACACTGAAGCTTTCTTT.

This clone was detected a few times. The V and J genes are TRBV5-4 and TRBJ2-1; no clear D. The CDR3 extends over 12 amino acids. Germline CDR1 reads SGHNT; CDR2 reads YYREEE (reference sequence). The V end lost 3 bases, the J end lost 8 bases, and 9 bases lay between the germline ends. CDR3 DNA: TGTGCCAGCAGCTCGAGGTTCGATGAGCAGTTCTTC. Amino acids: CASSSRFDEQFF.

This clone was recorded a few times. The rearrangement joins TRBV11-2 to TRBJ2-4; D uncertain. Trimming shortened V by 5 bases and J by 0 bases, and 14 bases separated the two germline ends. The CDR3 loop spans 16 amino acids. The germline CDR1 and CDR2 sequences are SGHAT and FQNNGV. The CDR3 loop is CASSPGSALAKNIQYF. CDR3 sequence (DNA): TGTGCCAGCAGCCCCGGATCTGCTTTAGCCAAAAACATTCAGTACTTC.

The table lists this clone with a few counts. CDR3 residues: CAGDRVESEAFF. The CDR3 DNA sequence: TGTGCCGGAGACAGGGTCGAGTCTGAAGCTTTCTTT. The chain couples TRBV30 to TRBJ1-1; TRBD1 matches 7 bases. Germline assignment: CDR1 GTSNPN and CDR2 SVGIG (reference sequence). The CDR3 sequence is 12 residues long. The junction had 9 bases not matched to a gene; V was cut back by 8 bases and J by 6 bases.

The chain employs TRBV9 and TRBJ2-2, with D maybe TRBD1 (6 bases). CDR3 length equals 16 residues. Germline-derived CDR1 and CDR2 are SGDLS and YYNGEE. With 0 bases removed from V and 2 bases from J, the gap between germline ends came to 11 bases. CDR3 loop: CASSVASGANTGELFF. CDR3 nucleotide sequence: TGTGCCAGCAGCGTAGCTTCAGGGGCAAACACCGGGGAGCTGTTTTTT.

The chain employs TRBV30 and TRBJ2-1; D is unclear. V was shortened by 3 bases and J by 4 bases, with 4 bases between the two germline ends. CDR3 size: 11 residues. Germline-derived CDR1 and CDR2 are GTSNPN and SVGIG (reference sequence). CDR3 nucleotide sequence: TGTGCCTGGAGCCGATACAATGAGCAGTTCTTC. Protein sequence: CAWSRYNEQFF.